The 8 T cell receptor beta chains in this list originate from one sample, sequenced in a study of HIV-infected patients and healthy controls. cDNA was made from about 500 ng RNA using alpha and beta constant primers. Each of the alpha and beta chains got its own library through chain-specific third strand synthesis with indices. TCRdb ran MiXCR on the 5' RACE reads and lists one entry per CDR3 protein. In the table there are about 6,600 distinct CDR3 sequences, less than 11% of which are singletons. Antiretroviral therapy had run roughly three months, about 14 weeks, before follow-up blood collection. The repertoire came from unfractionated whole blood and reflected all unsorted peripheral T cells. The input for sequencing was blood, taken during antiretroviral therapy. The receptor source for this set is an adult with HIV infection.

This clonotype was detected many times. The chain couples TRBV29-1 to TRBJ2-3; D possibly corresponds to TRBD1 (6 bases). Germline lookup yields CDR1 SQVTM and CDR2 ANQGSEA. V lost 7 bases, J lost 4 bases, and 12 bases lay in between. CDR3 length equals 12 residues. The CDR3 is CSAGTFPDTQYF. The CDR3 DNA is TGCAGCGCCGGGACATTCCCAGATACGCAGTATTTT.

V gene TRBV19 combines with J gene TRBJ1-1; D possibly corresponds to TRBD1 (6 bases). Trimming shortened V by 3 bases and J by 1 base, and 15 bases separated the two germline ends. CDR1 and CDR2 (germline): LNHDA, SQIVND (reference sequence). The CDR3 runs to 16 residues. This CDR3 is CASSIIPYRENTEAFF. The CDR3, as DNA: TGTGCCAGTAGTATTATCCCTTACAGGGAGAACACTGAAGCTTTCTTT.

This clonotype was observed at least ten times. The rearrangement links TRBV5-1 to TRBJ1-1, with D possibly being TRBD1 (5 bases). Between the trimmed V and J ends, which lost 0 bases and 4 bases, there was a span of 10 bases. CDR1 SGHRS and CDR2 YFSETQ come from the germline V gene. The CDR3 has 14 amino acids. CDR3 sequence: CASSLVAGPTEAFF. The CDR3 DNA is TGCGCCAGCAGCTTGGTAGCGGGACCCACTGAAGCTTTCTTT.

In its sample, this clonotype was seen many times. The V and J genes are TRBV5-1 and TRBJ2-5; D is unresolved. Trimming removed 4 bases from V and 1 base from J, with 8 bases in between. CDR1 and CDR2 from the germline V gene are SGHRS and YFSETQ. The CDR3 covers 13 residues. The CDR3 here is CASSRSSQETQYF. The CDR3 nucleotides are TGCGCCAGCAGCCGAAGTAGCCAAGAGACCCAGTACTTC.

This clonotype rates as medium-sized. The V call is TRBV9, the J call TRBJ2-2; the D is unclear. This CDR3 spans 15 amino acids. Trimming took 6 bases from V and 0 from J, leaving 12 bases between them. The germline V gene encodes CDR1 SGDLS and CDR2 YYNGEE. The chain's CDR3 is CASNSGRTNTGELFF. The CDR3, as DNA: TGTGCCAGCAACTCCGGCAGGACGAACACCGGGGAGCTGTTTTTT. The full variable domain, completed using reference TRBV9 and TRBJ2-2, is DSGVTQTPKHLITATGQRVTLRCSPRSGDLSVYWYQQSLDQGLQFLIQYYNGEERAKGNILERFSAQQFPDLHSELNLSSLELGDSALYFCASNSGRTNTGELFFGEGSRLTVL.

This clonotype was picked up many times. This chain connects TRBV7-8 to TRBJ2-1; D is unclear. Per germline, CDR1 SGHVS and CDR2 FQNEAQ. The CDR3 loop spans 13 amino acids. The germline V and J ends were trimmed by 0 bases and 14 bases, with 14 bases remaining between them. Here the CDR3 DNA reads TGTGCCAGCAGCTTAGCCCCGGGCTCCTCCGAGTTCTTC. This encodes CASSLAPGSSEFF.

This clonotype is classed as medium-sized. The chain links TRBV5-1 to TRBJ2-1; 9 bases match TRBD2. The germline gives CDR1 SGHRS, CDR2 YFSETQ. V lost 3 bases, J lost 0 bases, and 7 bases stayed unmatched. The CDR3 is made up of 17 amino acids. The CDR3 here is CASSSPGLADSYNEQFF. CDR3 DNA sequence: TGCGCCAGCAGCTCGCCGGGACTAGCCGACTCCTACAATGAGCAGTTCTTC. Full variable domain (rest looked up from reference TRBV5-1 and TRBJ2-1): KAGVTQTPRYLIKTRGQQVTLSCSPISGHRSVSWYQQTPGQGLQFLFEYFSETQRNKGNFPGRFSGRQFSNSRSEMNVSTLELGDSALYLCASSSPGLADSYNEQFFGPGTRLTVL.

This clonotype was seen ten or more times. The V and J genes are TRBV29-1 and TRBJ2-7, with 10 positions matching TRBD1. CDR1 is SQVTM, CDR2 ANQGSEA, per germline. The CDR3 contains 14 residues. V trimming: 2 bases; J trimming: 4 bases; junction bases outside the gene matches: 5. The CDR3 sequence is CSVEIGDRGYEQYF. CDR3 nucleotide sequence: TGCAGCGTTGAAATAGGGGACAGGGGATACGAGCAGTACTTC.